A single sample is the source of the 25 T cell receptor beta chains below, sequenced in a study of regulatory T cells in long-lasting Graves disease. Arm-PCR of CDR3 regions with iRepertoire HTBI primers generated TCR beta libraries. In TCRdb, the multiplex PCR reads were re-called with MiXCR into one record per CDR3 protein. The data show a few hundred thousand distinct CDR3 sequences, approximately 18% seen once. Time point given: newly diagnosed GD, antithyroid drugs for less than 3 months. Extracted RNA from PBMCs served as the source of the TCR library. The same data also contributed to another study, on T cells in Graves' hyperthyroidism and ophthalmopathy.

Sequencing was performed on peripheral blood mononuclear cells (PBMCs), taken at new diagnosis, from a patient treated with antithyroid drugs. These receptors were taken from a woman in her thirties with Graves disease.

This clonotype was observed at least ten times. The V and J genes are TRBV20-1 and TRBJ2-7, with D possibly matching TRBD2 (6 bases). CDR1 is DFQATT, CDR2 SNEGSKA, per germline (reference sequence). V was clipped by 2 bases and J by 3 bases, with 17 bases between them. The CDR3 spans 15 residues. CDR3 coding DNA: TGCAGTGCTAGATTTCCGATCGGGAGTGGCTACGAGCAGTACTTC. This sequence encodes CSARFPIGSGYEQYF.

This clonotype was detected ten times or more. The chain uses TRBV5-1 and TRBJ2-7, with TRBD2 identical over 13 bases. The CDR3 totals 15 residues. Germline CDR1 is SGHRS and CDR2 is YFSETQ. Trimming cost V 3 bases and J 3 bases; bases outside gene matches: 3. CDR3 amino acids: CASSSRLAGGYEQYF. As DNA, the CDR3 is TGCGCCAGCAGCTCTCGACTAGCGGGAGGCTACGAGCAGTACTTC.

This clonotype was recorded many times. This chain uses TRBV29-1 with TRBJ1-5, with D maybe TRBD1 (5 bases). CDR1 and CDR2 (germline): SQVTM, ANQGSEA. The CDR3 is 13 amino acids. Trimming cost V 5 bases and J 3 bases, with 11 bases left between them. In DNA form, the CDR3 reads TGCAGCGTTATTGACAGCCACAATCAGCCCCAGCATTTT. Translation: CSVIDSHNQPQHF.

Many counts were recorded for this clonotype. The CDR3 protein is CASRSGTGIRFQPQHF. CDR3 in DNA: TGTGCCAGTAGGTCCGGGACAGGGATTCGGTTTCAGCCCCAGCATTTT. The gene calls are TRBV19 and TRBJ1-5; TRBD1 aligns across 9 bases. The CDR3 contains 16 residues. Losses at the gene ends were 6 bases for V and 6 bases for J; bases not matched to a gene: 12. Germline CDR1 LNHDA, CDR2 SQIVND (reference sequence).

This clonotype was counted many times. The V call is TRBV2, the J call TRBJ1-6; D not resolved. V was pared by 9 bases and J by 0 bases, with 12 bases between. CDR1 SNHLY and CDR2 FYNNEI come from the germline V gene. The CDR3 is 15 residues long. CDR3 nucleotides: TGTGCCAGTTACATGAAAAGCTCCTATAATTCACCCCTCCACTTT. As protein: CASYMKSSYNSPLHF. Drawing the rest from reference TRBV2 and TRBJ1-6, the complete variable domain is EPEVTQTPSHQVTQMGQEVILRCVPISNHLYFYWYRQILGQKVEFLVSFYNNEISEKSEIFDDQFSVERPDGSNFTLKIRSTKLEDSAMYFCASYMKSSYNSPLHFGNGTRLTVT.

This clonotype was counted ten times or more. The chain joins TRBV28 to TRBJ1-2; TRBD1 matches at 9 bases. This CDR3 comprises 12 residues. J lost 13 bases, V lost 3 bases, and 6 bases had no gene match. Germline V gives CDR1 MDHEN, CDR2 SYDVKM. DNA for the CDR3: TGTGCCAGCAGTTTGAGGGACAGGGTTCCCACCTTC. Translation: CASSLRDRVPTF.

In its sample, this clonotype was seen many times. This rearrangement joins TRBV30 to TRBJ1-5; 8 bases are shared with TRBD1. The germline V gene encodes CDR1 GTSNPN and CDR2 SVGIG (reference sequence). CDR3 length equals 15 residues. Trimming cost V 2 bases and J 1 base; bases outside gene matches: 4. The CDR3: CAWSYQGASNQPQHF. The CDR3 coding sequence is TGTGCCTGGAGTTATCAGGGGGCCAGCAATCAGCCCCAGCATTTT.

This clonotype was counted at least ten times. The chain is built from TRBV7-9 and TRBJ2-7; D is uncertain. Germline V gene data show CDR1 as SEHNR and CDR2 as FQNEAQ (reference sequence). Deletions cut 5 bases from V and 5 bases from J, with 7 bases between. The CDR3 length is 11 residues. CDR3 DNA: TGTGCCAGCAGCATCGGCCACGAGCAGTACTTC. This codes for CASSIGHEQYF.

This clonotype has at least ten counts. The rearrangement uses TRBV19 and TRBJ1-1; 9 positions agree with TRBD1. V was clipped by 6 bases and J by 1 base; unmatched bases: 12. CDR1 LNHDA and CDR2 SQIVND come from the germline V gene (reference sequence). This CDR3 comprises 17 residues. CDR3 in amino acids: CASSPGTGSRRNTEAFF. For the CDR3, the DNA is TGTGCCAGTAGCCCCGGGACAGGGAGTAGAAGGAACACTGAAGCTTTCTTT.

The table lists this clonotype with many counts. This sequence joins TRBV2 and TRBJ1-6; 8 bases agree with TRBD1. Trimming cost V 5 bases and J 9 bases; bases outside gene matches: 9. The CDR3 spans 15 residues. Per the germline V gene, CDR1 is SNHLY and CDR2 is FYNNEI. The CDR3 loop reads CASSPQGALGSPLHF. In nucleotides, the CDR3 is TGTGCCAGCAGTCCTCAGGGGGCATTAGGTTCACCCCTCCACTTT.

Many counts were recorded for this clonotype. J is TRBJ2-5 and V is TRBV2; D could derive from TRBD1 or TRBD2 (6 bases each). The germline CDR1 and CDR2 sequences are SNHLY and FYNNEI. This CDR3 has 12 amino acids. V lost 7 bases, J lost 4 bases, and 10 bases lay in between. The chain's CDR3 is CASKGGGETQYF. The CDR3 DNA reads TGTGCCAGCAAGGGGGGCGGAGAGACCCAGTACTTC.

Ten or more counts support this clonotype. The CDR3 DNA follows: TGTGCCAGCAGTTTTTTGGGACTTTGGAATGAGCAGTTCTTC. It codes for CASSFLGLWNEQFF. This chain uses TRBV28 with TRBJ2-1; D is possibly TRBD2 (6 bases). This CDR3 is built from 14 residues. Germline V gives CDR1 MDHEN, CDR2 SYDVKM. The V gene lost 3 bases and the J gene lost 7 bases, with 13 bases spanning the gap. Using reference TRBV28 and TRBJ2-1 for the parts outside the CDR3, the full variable domain is DVKVTQSSRYLVKRTGEKVFLECVQDMDHENMFWYRQDPGLGLRLIYFSYDVKMKEKGDIPEGYSVSREKKERFSLILESASTNQTSMYLCASSFLGLWNEQFFGPGTRLTVL.

This clonotype was observed many times. V usage is TRBV2 and J usage is TRBJ2-7; D remains ambiguous. V was trimmed by 4 bases and J by 5 bases, leaving 6 bases between them. This CDR3 is built from 11 residues. In germline, CDR1 is SNHLY, CDR2 FYNNEI. The CDR3 region is CASSVPDEQYF. CDR3 coding DNA: TGTGCCAGCAGTGTTCCCGACGAGCAGTACTTC.

Ten or more counts support this clonotype. The chain uses TRBV5-1 and TRBJ2-1; 9 bases are a match to TRBD1. There are 15 residues in the CDR3. CDR1 is SGHRS, CDR2 YFSETQ, per germline. V shed 7 bases, J shed 5 bases, and the junction held 10 bases outside the gene matches. Written as DNA, the CDR3 is TGCGCCAGCCCGTTCCGGGACAGGGATAACAATGAGCAGTTCTTC. Translation gives CASPFRDRDNNEQFF.

As for this clonotype: The final CDR3 position lacks the conserved phenylalanine or tryptophan, pointing to a likely read error. The chain joins TRBV11-2 to TRBJ2-1; 13 positions agree with TRBD2. CDR1 is SGHAT, CDR2 FQNNGV, per germline. V was pared by 1 base and J by 5 bases, with 11 bases of the junction left unmatched. The CDR3 loop spans 19 amino acids. This CDR3 is CASSLGRLAGGSKDNEQFL. The CDR3 nucleotides read TGTGCCAGCAGCTTAGGGAGACTAGCGGGAGGATCAAAAGACAATGAGCAGTTCCTC.

Only a few counts were recorded for this clonotype. The chain uses TRBV19 and TRBJ1-2; 7 bases match TRBD1. The CDR3 spans 14 residues. J lost 4 bases, V lost 2 bases, and 4 bases had no gene match. The germline V gene has CDR1 LNHDA and CDR2 SQIVND (reference sequence). This CDR3 reads CASSIITGVYGYTF. The CDR3 bases are TGTGCCAGTAGTATAATCACAGGGGTCTATGGCTACACCTTC.

At least ten counts were recorded for this clonotype. One end of the junction varies from germline; a read error may be responsible. The chain is built from TRBV19 and TRBJ2-3; no clear D. From germline, CDR1 is LNHDA and CDR2 SQIVND (reference sequence). There are 10 residues in the CDR3. The CDR3 here is CASTGTPWSF. The CDR3 DNA reads TGTGCCAGCACGGGCACCCCCTGGAGTTTT.

This clonotype showed up many times. This rearrangement joins TRBV10-3 to TRBJ1-1, with D possibly TRBD1 on 5 matching bases. Germline V gene sequence: CDR1 ENHRY, CDR2 SYGVKD. Trimming left V 6 bases short and J 1 base short, with 12 bases between. The CDR3 contains 14 residues. This CDR3 is CAIRESTGNTEAFF. CDR3 coding DNA: TGTGCCATCAGGGAGAGTACAGGGAACACTGAAGCTTTCTTT.

The chain employs TRBV18 and TRBJ2-2; D might be TRBD1 (5 bases). From germline, CDR1 is KGHSH and CDR2 LQKENI. Deletions cut 3 bases from V and 0 bases from J, with 8 bases between. The CDR3 consists of 15 residues. The CDR3, as DNA: TGTGCCAGCTCACCCGGACAAGCGAACACCGGGGAGCTGTTTTTT. This codes for CASSPGQANTGELFF.

The table lists this clonotype with many counts. The V call is TRBV7-3, the J call TRBJ2-6; D is ambiguous. The CDR3 sequence is 17 residues long. V was shortened by 3 bases and J by 0 bases, with 12 bases between the two germline ends. CDR1 and CDR2 from the germline V gene are SGHTA and FQGTGA. CDR3 loop: CASSFRNAGSGANVLTF. CDR3 sequence (DNA): TGTGCCAGCAGCTTCCGAAACGCCGGCTCTGGGGCCAACGTCCTGACTTTC.

This clonotype was observed many times. This chain links TRBV10-2 with TRBJ2-7; the D gene is possibly TRBD2 (5 bases). Trimming left V 5 bases short and J 6 bases short, with 14 bases between. Germline assignment: CDR1 WSHSY and CDR2 SAAADI. The CDR3 has 13 amino acids. CDR3 sequence (DNA): TGCGCCAGCAGTCCCGGGATTCGCGGCGAGCAGTACTTC. This translates into CASSPGIRGEQYF.

Of note for this clonotype: A read error likely explains this, since a far larger clone differs by one base. V usage is TRBV11-1 and J usage is TRBJ2-1; the D is unclear. The V and J ends lost 5 bases and 9 bases respectively, with 23 bases between them. This CDR3 spans 16 amino acids. Germline V gene data show CDR1 as SGHAT and CDR2 as FQDESV (reference sequence). The CDR3 nucleotides read TGTGCCAGCAGCACCCGGACGGATCGCCGGGCTCGTGAGCAGTTCTTC. This gives the protein CASSTRTDRRAREQFF.

This clonotype showed up many times. The rearrangement links TRBV28 to TRBJ2-1; D might be TRBD2 (6 bases). Between the trimmed V and J ends, which lost 1 base and 4 bases, there was a span of 20 bases. Germline CDR1 and CDR2: MDHEN and SYDVKM. The CDR3 extends over 18 amino acids. As DNA, the CDR3 is TGTGCCAGCAGTTTATATGGCAGGGCTAGCGTGCCTTACAATGAGCAGTTCTTC. Translated: CASSLYGRASVPYNEQFF. Full variable domain (rest looked up from reference TRBV28 and TRBJ2-1): DVKVTQSSRYLVKRTGEKVFLECVQDMDHENMFWYRQDPGLGLRLIYFSYDVKMKEKGDIPEGYSVSREKKERFSLILESASTNQTSMYLCASSLYGRASVPYNEQFFGPGTRLTVL.

The rearrangement links TRBV9 to TRBJ1-6, with a tentative D call TRBD1 (6 bases). CDR3 size: 14 residues. Germline assignment: CDR1 SGDLS and CDR2 YYNGEE. Trimming cost V 4 bases and J 5 bases, with 10 bases left between them. DNA of the CDR3: TGTGCCAGCAGCAAAGGGGGGGATAATTCACCCCTCCACTTT. Encoded protein: CASSKGGDNSPLHF. Using reference TRBV9 and TRBJ1-6 for the parts outside the CDR3, the full variable domain is DSGVTQTPKHLITATGQRVTLRCSPRSGDLSVYWYQQSLDQGLQFLIQYYNGEERAKGNILERFSAQQFPDLHSELNLSSLELGDSALYFCASSKGGDNSPLHFGNGTRLTVT.

This clonotype has a count of ten or more. The genes are TRBV18 and TRBJ1-1, with TRBD1 as a possible D gene (5 bases). Trimming cost V 4 bases and J 4 bases, with 19 bases left between them. Germline values: CDR1 KGHSH, CDR2 LQKENI. This CDR3 spans 16 amino acids. The DNA for the CDR3 is TGTGCCAGCTCACTACAAGCAGGGCCTATTGGCACTGAAGCTTTCTTT. As protein: CASSLQAGPIGTEAFF.